The T cell receptor beta chain under discussion was sequenced for a study of regulatory dendritic cells for organ transplantation. Trimming at V came to 0 bases and at J to 5 bases, leaving 6 bases not matched to a gene. CDR1 is SGHRS and CDR2 is YFSETQ in the germline V gene. This CDR3 has 17 amino acids. This clone was detected a few times. Its specificity is unknown. Study observations and caveats: Memory T cells were less diverse than naive, with memory CD8+ most oligoclonal. Between individuals, the alloreactive memory CD8+ T cell pool differed considerably. Among resting subsets, memory CD8+ cells contained the most alloreactive clonotypes.

FACS sorted CD4+ or CD8+ T cells into CD45RA+ naive and CD45RO+ memory. Data came from immunoSEQ multiplex PCR; TCRdb stores just in-frame clones and leaves some out. The data show about 29,000 clones, 75% to 80% seen once. The sequencing input was memory CD4+ T cells from blood. Subset specified: CD45RO+ memory T cells. The chain joins TRBV5-1 to TRBJ2-2, with TRBD1 matching 11 bases. The source of this sequence is a human donor in good health. CDR3 in amino acids: CASSLAGQGARTGELFF. Written as DNA, the CDR3 is TGCGCCAGCAGCTTGGCCGGACAGGGGGCGCGGACCGGGGAGCTGTTTTTT.